Each of the 7 T cell receptor beta chains below was sequenced from the same sample in a study of regulatory T cells in long-lasting Graves disease. TCR beta libraries were built with iRepertoire HTBI primers and Arm-PCR of CDR3 regions. From the multiplex PCR reads, TCRdb called clonotypes with MiXCR, one entry per CDR3 protein. The sample holds over 500,000 distinct CDR3 sequences, 15% to 20% seen once. Time point meaning: newly diagnosed GD, antithyroid drugs for less than 3 months. PBMC-derived RNA was used for the TCR library. This same sample was also part of a study on T cells in Graves' hyperthyroidism and ophthalmopathy.

Specimen: peripheral blood mononuclear cells (PBMCs), collected at new diagnosis, from a patient treated with antithyroid drugs. All receptors derive from a woman under 40 with Graves disease.

This clonotype was detected many times. The chain couples TRBV7-2 to TRBJ2-3, with 9 bases aligning to TRBD2. Losses at the gene ends were 3 bases for V and 8 bases for J; bases not matched to a gene: 9. From germline, CDR1 is SGHTA and CDR2 FQGNSA. CDR3 length: 15 amino acids. The CDR3 reads CASSLRLRGRGTQYF. The CDR3 DNA sequence: TGTGCCAGCAGCTTGCGACTACGCGGGAGGGGTACGCAGTATTTT.

The rearrangement uses TRBV6-1 and TRBJ2-2; D may match TRBD1 or TRBD2 (7 bases each). Looked up from germline, CDR1 is MNHNS and CDR2 is SASEGT. The germline V and J ends were trimmed by 3 bases and 1 base, with 12 bases remaining between them. The CDR3 is 16 residues long. CDR3 DNA sequence: TGTGCCAGCAGTGACGACAGGGAGGGGAACACCGGGGAGCTGTTTTTT. This gives the protein CASSDDREGNTGELFF.

This clonotype was seen ten or more times. J is TRBJ2-1 and V is TRBV5-1; 13 nucleotides align to TRBD2. V was pared by 1 base and J by 7 bases, with 8 bases of the junction left unmatched. This CDR3 has 17 residues. Germline V gene data show CDR1 as SGHRS and CDR2 as YFSETQ. The CDR3 loop reads CASSLRGTSGRGNEQFF. The CDR3 coding sequence is TGCGCCAGCAGCTTGCGCGGCACTAGCGGGAGGGGAAATGAGCAGTTCTTC. Filled out from reference TRBV5-1 and TRBJ2-1, the complete variable domain reads KAGVTQTPRYLIKTRGQQVTLSCSPISGHRSVSWYQQTPGQGLQFLFEYFSETQRNKGNFPGRFSGRQFSNSRSEMNVSTLELGDSALYLCASSLRGTSGRGNEQFFGPGTRLTVL.

Ten or more counts support this clonotype. V is TRBV6-1 and J is TRBJ2-5; D call uncertain. The CDR3 has 13 residues. Trimming stripped 6 bases from V and 5 bases from J, with 13 bases between. CDR1 and CDR2 from the germline V gene are MNHNS and SASEGT. CDR3 nucleotides: TGTGCCAGCAGAAGAGGTGGCCATGAGACCCAGTACTTC. It specifies CASRRGGHETQYF.

This clonotype has ten or more counts. The rearrangement uses TRBV28 and TRBJ1-5; the D is unclear. The CDR3 has 13 amino acids. V was clipped by 8 bases and J by 3 bases, with 11 bases between them. Germline V gives CDR1 MDHEN, CDR2 SYDVKM. CDR3 sequence: CASRAGNNQPQHF. The CDR3 coding sequence is TGTGCCAGCCGGGCCGGGAACAATCAGCCCCAGCATTTT.

To note about this clonotype: This may be a read error: a much more frequent sequence differs by one nucleotide. The chain uses TRBV2 and TRBJ2-1, with 9 bases fitting TRBD1. Trimming took 6 bases from V and 8 from J; bases not matched to a gene: 8. CDR3 size: 14 residues. The V gene's germline CDR1 is SNHLY and CDR2 FYNNEI. The CDR3 DNA is TGTGCCAGCAGAATCGGGACAGGGTCCCATGAGCAGTTCTTC. This translates into CASRIGTGSHEQFF.

CDR3 nucleotide sequence: TGTGCCAGCAGTTTAGCAGCGGGAGCGGACTCTGGGGCCAACGTCCTGACTTTC. As protein: CASSLAAGADSGANVLTF. V usage is TRBV27 and J usage is TRBJ2-6, with TRBD2 matching 8 bases. Germline-derived CDR1 and CDR2 are MNHEY and SMNVEV (reference sequence). Germline trimming cut 2 bases from V and 0 bases from J; bases unmatched to any gene: 6. The CDR3 consists of 18 residues.